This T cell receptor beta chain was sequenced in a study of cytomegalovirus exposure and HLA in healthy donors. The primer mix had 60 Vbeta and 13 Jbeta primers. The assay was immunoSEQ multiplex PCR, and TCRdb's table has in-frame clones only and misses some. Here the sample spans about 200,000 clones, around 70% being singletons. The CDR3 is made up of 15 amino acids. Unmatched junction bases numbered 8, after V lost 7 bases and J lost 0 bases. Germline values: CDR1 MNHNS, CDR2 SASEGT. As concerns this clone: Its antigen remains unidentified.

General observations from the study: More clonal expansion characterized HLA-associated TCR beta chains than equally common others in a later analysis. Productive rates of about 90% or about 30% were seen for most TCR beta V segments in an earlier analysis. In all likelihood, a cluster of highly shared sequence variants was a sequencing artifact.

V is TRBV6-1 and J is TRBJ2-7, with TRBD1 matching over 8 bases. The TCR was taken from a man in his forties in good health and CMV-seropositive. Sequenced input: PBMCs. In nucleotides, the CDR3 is TGTGCCAGCACTTTCAGGGGGCTCTCCTCCTACGAGCAGTACTTC. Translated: CASTFRGLSSYEQYF.